This T cell receptor (beta chain) was obtained from a study of shared clonotypes between healthy human individuals (dated by TCRdb to 2019 to 2021). For the wider study: Two women and a few men aged 18 to 49 years were included in the cohort. For each donor, CD4 naive and CD4 memory were each given three plates, CD8 naive was given two plates, and CD8 memory was given one plate. To estimate repertoire size and how much clonotype sharing occurs between individuals, the study deeply sequenced the blood TCR repertoires of 5 or 6 healthy adults. Different laboratories and diverse techniques were used to prepare libraries and sequence TCR repertoires, to increase sequencing depth and limit assay-specific biases. Leukapheresis yielded between about 0.85 and 10 billion PBMCs per donor. What the research found in general, with its limitations: Pairwise subsampling led to the expectation that sequencing depth would affect the degree of clonotype sharing among donors. Naive subsets generally had larger estimated clonotype richness than memory subsets did. Because the study included only a small number of donors, the genetic and exposure-history diversity represented was limited. Even with the large sequencing depth, rarefaction of the sorted-subset datasets indicated that sequencing was incomplete. Higher generation probabilities were observed for clonotypes shared by all four sorted-subset donors than for non-shared clonotypes. When a few donors were compared, the shared fraction of clonotypes was about 5% for naive CD4, less than 4% for naive CD8, roughly 2.5% for memory CD4, and 0.35% to 0.4% for memory CD8. Sampling was limited to blood, and TCR repertoires in tissue likely differ from TCR repertoires in blood.

Donors were healthy HIV-negative adults with no recently reported acute infections or vaccinations. All donors were Caucasian adults living in Nashville, Tennessee, USA. CD4+ T cells were enriched by magnetic negative selection; naive cells were then positively selected on CD45RA, and the negative fraction formed the memory subset. Blood was collected by leukapheresis, and PBMCs were isolated by Ficoll-Histopaque density gradient centrifugation and then cryopreserved in liquid nitrogen vapor phase. Purity and quantity of every magnetically sorted T cell population were checked by analytical flow cytometry. Genomic DNA was isolated from each sorted fraction and quantified by UV absorbance on a Nanodrop 2000c. TCR CDR3 regions were amplified from genomic DNA by multiplex PCR using the deep immunoSEQ assay. For each cell subset, the extracted genomic DNA was distributed evenly across all wells of several immunoSEQ 96-well plates, and each plate served as one replicate. For sorted subsets, roughly 200 ng of genomic DNA, equivalent to around 29,000 T cell genomes, went into each replicate PCR. Purified libraries were quantified with a Qubit 3.0 fluorometer, sized on a Bioanalyzer 2100, and re-quantified with the KAPA Library Quantification kit. Every immunoSEQ 96-well plate was sequenced on a dedicated single-read 150-cycle Illumina NextSeq 550 flow cell. The authors processed their data as follows. Because the immunoSEQ output held only junctional sequences and lacked quality scores, the filtering could not match the filtering applied to full-length reads. To assign V/J genes and CDR3, sequences were annotated against IMGT germline references using PyIR, a Python wrapper for IgBLAST v1.9. Reads were filtered out if the reads had weak V/J assignments (E-value above 1e-6), no CDR3, stop codons, out-of-frame junctions, or ambiguous translated residues. V3J clonotypes were defined as sequences sharing an identical inferred V gene, J gene, and CDR3 amino acid sequence. To compute the percentage overlap between repertoires, the number of shared unique clonotypes was divided by the size of the smaller repertoire. RTK rarefaction, the Chao1 estimator, and Recon v2.1 estimates of unobserved clonotypes were used to assess repertoire richness. For all TCRbeta clonotypes obtained by the gDNA method from a few donors, generation probabilities were computed with OLGA. The clones in this table, taken by TCRdb from immuneACCESS, are in-frame only. Not every clone is retained; where verified, under half of the shortfall comes from an unresolved V gene, and the cause of the rest is unknown. V, J and clone size are taken as reported in that table, and D and trimming were inferred from the DNA itself. In this sample the table shows about 680,000 clones, about two thirds of which occur a single time. Roughly 1.8% of the sample lies in the top ten.

Via the germline V gene, CDR1 is SGHVS and CDR2 FNYEAQ. There are 18 amino acids in the CDR3, from cysteine to phenylalanine inclusive. Only CDR3 DNA remains: 54 bases, in frame from the first base. Compared with germline, V lacks 2 bases and J lacks 9 bases; bases without a gene match: 13. Details on this clone: Its antigen remains unidentified. One base away there is no much larger clone; base qualities are not given.

The chain employs TRBV7-6 and TRBJ2-1; 13 central nucleotides agree with TRBD2. The receptor's source is a woman aged 25 to 39 in good health. Material for sequencing was memory CD4+ T cells sorted from blood. In the paper's terms, the cell subset or site label means: CD45RA-negative fraction. In nucleotide form, the sequence is TGTGCCAGCAGCTTATATGTTGTGGGACTAGCGGGATCGGGTGAGCAGTTCTTC. The encoded protein is CASSLYVVGLAGSGEQFF. Extended through the reference TRBV7-6 and TRBJ2-1 proteins, this CDR3 yields the full variable domain: GAGVSQSPRYKVTKRGQDVALRCDPISGHVSLYWYRQALGQGPEFLTYFNYEAQQDKSGLPNDRFSAERPEGSISTLTIQRTEQRDSAMYRCASSLYVVGLAGSGEQFFGPGTRLTVL.